Listed below are T cell receptor beta chains from one sample, sequenced in a study of post-analysis software for immune sequencing data. TCRdb recomputed calls from the PCR reads with MiXCR, one row per CDR3 protein. The sample lists approximately 730,000 distinct CDR3 sequences; about 27% were seen once. The sample taken for sequencing was blood. The origin of the receptors is a girl between 5 and 17 years old with multiple sclerosis. Each CDR3 is given with its conserved first and last residue. A D gene is named only where the DNA matches it firmly. Size tells how often a clone was seen (once, few, many) or the class of an expanded clone, and some rows leave it out.

V: TRBV28
size: -
J: TRBJ1-2
D: -
CDR3: CASSFAEYYGYTF
DNA: TGTGCCAGCAGTTTTGCAGAGTACTATGGCTACACCTTC

V: TRBV4-3
size: once
J: TRBJ1-1
D: TRBD1
CDR3: CARSQDPGQYTEAFF
DNA: TGCGCCAGGAGCCAAGATCCGGGACAGTACACTGAAGCTTTCTTT

V: TRBV7-2
size: few
J: TRBJ2-1
D: TRBD2
CDR3: CASRGTSRYNEQFF
DNA: TGTGCCAGCAGGGGGACTAGCAGGTACAATGAGCAGTTCTTC

V: TRBV7-9
size: -
J: TRBJ2-1
D: TRBD2
CDR3: CASSPRTSGSFYNEQFF
DNA: TGTGCCAGCAGCCCAAGGACTAGCGGGAGTTTCTACAATGAGCAGTTCTTC

V: TRBV4-3
size: few
J: TRBJ2-7
D: TRBD1
CDR3: CASSQDRRQGILYEQYF
DNA: TGCGCCAGCAGCCAAGATCGCAGACAGGGGATATTATACGAGCAGTACTTC

V: TRBV20-1
size: few
J: TRBJ1-2
D: -
CDR3: CSASPGSFYGYTF
DNA: TGCAGTGCTAGCCCAGGGAGTTTTTACGGCTACACCTTC

V: TRBV20-1
size: -
J: TRBJ2-1
D: TRBD2
CDR3: CSASLPSGFRRGEQFF
DNA: TGCAGTGCTAGTCTGCCTAGCGGATTCAGGCGTGGTGAGCAGTTCTTC

V: TRBV28
size: few
J: TRBJ2-5
D: -
CDR3: CASSPFVGAGEQYF
DNA: TGTGCCAGCAGTCCATTCGTAGGGGCCGGGGAGCAGTACTTC

V: TRBV20-1
size: few
J: TRBJ2-1
D: TRBD2
CDR3: CSATPTGTSLNEQFF
DNA: TGCAGTGCGACTCCCACCGGGACTAGTCTTAATGAGCAGTTCTTC

V: TRBV2
size: few
J: TRBJ2-1
D: -
CDR3: CASNLLGSTGFF
DNA: TGTGCCAGCAATCTCCTAGGATCCACAGGGTTCTTC

V: TRBV6-2/TRBV6-3
size: -
J: TRBJ2-1
D: -
CDR3: CASRRTAGNEQFF
DNA: TGTGCCAGCAGGCGGACGGCGGGAAATGAGCAGTTCTTC

V: TRBV20-1
size: -
J: TRBJ1-2
D: TRBD1
CDR3: CSATRGPGHGYTF
DNA: TGCAGTGCCACGAGGGGGCCCGGTCATGGCTACACCTTC

V: TRBV18
size: -
J: TRBJ1-6
D: -
CDR3: CASSPRQGIDNSPLHF
DNA: TGTGCCAGCTCACCACGACAAGGGATTGATAATTCACCCCTCCACTTT